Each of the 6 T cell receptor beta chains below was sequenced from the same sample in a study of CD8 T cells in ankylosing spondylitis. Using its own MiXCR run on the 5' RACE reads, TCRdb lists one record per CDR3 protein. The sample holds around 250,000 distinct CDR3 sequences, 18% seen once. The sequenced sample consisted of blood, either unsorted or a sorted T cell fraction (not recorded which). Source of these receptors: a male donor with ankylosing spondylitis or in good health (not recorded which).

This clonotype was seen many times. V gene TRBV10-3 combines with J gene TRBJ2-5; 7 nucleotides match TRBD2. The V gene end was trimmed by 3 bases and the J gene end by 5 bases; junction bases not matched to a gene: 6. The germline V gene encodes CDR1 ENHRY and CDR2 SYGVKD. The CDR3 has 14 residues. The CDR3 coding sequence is TGTGCCATCAGTGAAAGCGGGACTACCGAGACCCAGTACTTC. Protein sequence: CAISESGTTETQYF.

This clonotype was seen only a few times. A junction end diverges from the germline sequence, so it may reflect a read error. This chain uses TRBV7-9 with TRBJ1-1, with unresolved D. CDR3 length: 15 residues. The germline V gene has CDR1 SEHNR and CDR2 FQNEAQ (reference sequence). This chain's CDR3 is CASSLAPGMNTEAFF. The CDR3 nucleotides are TGTGCCAGCAGCCTAGCCCCCGGGATGAACACTGAAGCTTTCTTT.

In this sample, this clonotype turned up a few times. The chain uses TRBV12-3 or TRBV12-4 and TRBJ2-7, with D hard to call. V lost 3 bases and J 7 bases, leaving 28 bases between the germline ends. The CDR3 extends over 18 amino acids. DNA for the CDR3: TGTGCCAGCAGTTTTCGCTACCCGGGCCGAAGGGCTTTGTTAGAGCAGTACTTC. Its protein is CASSFRYPGRRALLEQYF.

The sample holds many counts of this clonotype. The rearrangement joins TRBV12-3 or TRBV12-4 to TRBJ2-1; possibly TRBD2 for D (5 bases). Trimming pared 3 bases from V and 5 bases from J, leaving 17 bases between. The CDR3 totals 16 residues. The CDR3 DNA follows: TGTGCCAGCAGTTTTGGGTCCAGCGGAGGAAACAATGAGCAGTTCTTC. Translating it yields CASSFGSSGGNNEQFF.

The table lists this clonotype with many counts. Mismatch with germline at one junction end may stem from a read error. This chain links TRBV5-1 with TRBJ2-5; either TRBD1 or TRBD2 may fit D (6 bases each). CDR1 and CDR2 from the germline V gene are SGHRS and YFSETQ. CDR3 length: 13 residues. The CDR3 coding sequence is TGTGCCAGCAGCTTGGAGGGGGGAGAGACCCAGTACTTC. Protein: CASSLEGGETQYF.

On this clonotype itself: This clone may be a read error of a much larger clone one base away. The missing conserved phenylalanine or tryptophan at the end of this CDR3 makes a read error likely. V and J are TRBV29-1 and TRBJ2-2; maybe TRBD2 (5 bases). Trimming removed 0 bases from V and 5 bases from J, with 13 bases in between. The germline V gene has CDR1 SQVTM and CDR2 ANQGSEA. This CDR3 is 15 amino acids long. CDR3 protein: CSVEDKTSRTGELFI. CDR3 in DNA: TGCAGCGTTGAAGATAAAACTAGTCGGACCGGGGAGCTGTTTATT.